This paragraph reports one T cell receptor beta chain. The record originates from a study of blood T cell repertoires in COVID-19. Profiled with immunoSEQ multiplex PCR; TCRdb holds only in-frame clones, not every one. The data contain about 150,000 clones, 88% of them singletons. The CDR3 sequence is 14 residues long. V was pared by 2 bases and J by 3 bases, with 10 bases between. Germline CDR1 and CDR2: SNHLY and FYNNEI. This chain connects TRBV2 to TRBJ1-2; the D gene is possibly TRBD1 (5 bases). The sequencing sample was made of peripheral blood. The origin of this receptor is a woman between 65 and 79 years old with acute or convalescent COVID-19. The CDR3 sequence: CASSEQSTDYGYTF. CDR3 nucleotides: TGTGCCAGCAGTGAACAGTCGACAGACTATGGCTACACCTTC.